The text below deals with one TCR beta chain. The germline V gene encodes CDR1 MGHDK and CDR2 SYGVNS. The V and J ends lost 1 base and 0 bases respectively, with 5 bases between them. The CDR3 has 14 amino acids. This entry comes from a study of blood T cells in healthy people across ages. Next came a second PCR, run for roughly 6 to 11 cycles, which used a sample-barcoded 5' primer along with a J-beta primer mix. In TCRdb, the 5' RACE reads were re-called with MiXCR into one record per CDR3 protein. The sample includes over 1,500,000 distinct CDR3 sequences, approximately 40% of them seen just once. The sequenced material came from blood. The TCR sequence derives from a human donor in good health. The chain carries TRBV25-1 and TRBJ2-3; D uncertain. In nucleotides, the CDR3 is TGTGCCAGCAGTGAATTGCAGAGCACAGATACGCAGTATTTT. The encoded protein is CASSELQSTDTQYF. Looking up the rest from reference TRBV25-1 and TRBJ2-3 gives the full variable domain: EADIYQTPRYLVIGTGKKITLECSQTMGHDKMYWYQQDPGMELHLIHYSYGVNSTEKGDLSSESTVSRIRTEHFPLTLESARPSHTSQYLCASSELQSTDTQYFGPGTRLTVL.